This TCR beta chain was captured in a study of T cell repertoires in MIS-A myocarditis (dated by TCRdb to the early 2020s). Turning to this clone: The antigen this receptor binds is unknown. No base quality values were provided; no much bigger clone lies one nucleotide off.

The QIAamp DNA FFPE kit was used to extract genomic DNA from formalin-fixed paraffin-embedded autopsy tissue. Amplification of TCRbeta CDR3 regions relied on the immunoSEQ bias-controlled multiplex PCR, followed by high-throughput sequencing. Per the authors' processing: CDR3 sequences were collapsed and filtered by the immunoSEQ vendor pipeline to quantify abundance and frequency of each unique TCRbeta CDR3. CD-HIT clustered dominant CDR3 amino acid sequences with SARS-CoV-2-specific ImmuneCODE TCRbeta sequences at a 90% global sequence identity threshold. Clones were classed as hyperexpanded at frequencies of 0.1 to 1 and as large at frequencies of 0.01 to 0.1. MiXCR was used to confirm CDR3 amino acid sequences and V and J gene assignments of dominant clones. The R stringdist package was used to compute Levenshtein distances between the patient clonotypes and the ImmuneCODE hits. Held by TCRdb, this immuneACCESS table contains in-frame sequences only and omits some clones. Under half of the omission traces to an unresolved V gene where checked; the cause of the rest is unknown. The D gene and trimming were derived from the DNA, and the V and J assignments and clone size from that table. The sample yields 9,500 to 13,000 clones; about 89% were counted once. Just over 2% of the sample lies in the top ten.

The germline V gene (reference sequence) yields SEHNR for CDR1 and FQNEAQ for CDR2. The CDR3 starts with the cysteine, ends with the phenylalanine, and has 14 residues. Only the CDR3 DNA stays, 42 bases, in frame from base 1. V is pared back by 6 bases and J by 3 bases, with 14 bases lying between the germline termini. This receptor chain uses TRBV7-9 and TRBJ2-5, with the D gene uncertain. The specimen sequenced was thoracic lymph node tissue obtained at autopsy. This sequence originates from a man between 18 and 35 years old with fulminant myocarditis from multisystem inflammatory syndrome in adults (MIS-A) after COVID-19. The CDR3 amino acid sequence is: CASSPGVWEETQYF. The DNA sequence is TGTGCCAGCAGTCCAGGAGTTTGGGAAGAGACCCAGTACTTC.